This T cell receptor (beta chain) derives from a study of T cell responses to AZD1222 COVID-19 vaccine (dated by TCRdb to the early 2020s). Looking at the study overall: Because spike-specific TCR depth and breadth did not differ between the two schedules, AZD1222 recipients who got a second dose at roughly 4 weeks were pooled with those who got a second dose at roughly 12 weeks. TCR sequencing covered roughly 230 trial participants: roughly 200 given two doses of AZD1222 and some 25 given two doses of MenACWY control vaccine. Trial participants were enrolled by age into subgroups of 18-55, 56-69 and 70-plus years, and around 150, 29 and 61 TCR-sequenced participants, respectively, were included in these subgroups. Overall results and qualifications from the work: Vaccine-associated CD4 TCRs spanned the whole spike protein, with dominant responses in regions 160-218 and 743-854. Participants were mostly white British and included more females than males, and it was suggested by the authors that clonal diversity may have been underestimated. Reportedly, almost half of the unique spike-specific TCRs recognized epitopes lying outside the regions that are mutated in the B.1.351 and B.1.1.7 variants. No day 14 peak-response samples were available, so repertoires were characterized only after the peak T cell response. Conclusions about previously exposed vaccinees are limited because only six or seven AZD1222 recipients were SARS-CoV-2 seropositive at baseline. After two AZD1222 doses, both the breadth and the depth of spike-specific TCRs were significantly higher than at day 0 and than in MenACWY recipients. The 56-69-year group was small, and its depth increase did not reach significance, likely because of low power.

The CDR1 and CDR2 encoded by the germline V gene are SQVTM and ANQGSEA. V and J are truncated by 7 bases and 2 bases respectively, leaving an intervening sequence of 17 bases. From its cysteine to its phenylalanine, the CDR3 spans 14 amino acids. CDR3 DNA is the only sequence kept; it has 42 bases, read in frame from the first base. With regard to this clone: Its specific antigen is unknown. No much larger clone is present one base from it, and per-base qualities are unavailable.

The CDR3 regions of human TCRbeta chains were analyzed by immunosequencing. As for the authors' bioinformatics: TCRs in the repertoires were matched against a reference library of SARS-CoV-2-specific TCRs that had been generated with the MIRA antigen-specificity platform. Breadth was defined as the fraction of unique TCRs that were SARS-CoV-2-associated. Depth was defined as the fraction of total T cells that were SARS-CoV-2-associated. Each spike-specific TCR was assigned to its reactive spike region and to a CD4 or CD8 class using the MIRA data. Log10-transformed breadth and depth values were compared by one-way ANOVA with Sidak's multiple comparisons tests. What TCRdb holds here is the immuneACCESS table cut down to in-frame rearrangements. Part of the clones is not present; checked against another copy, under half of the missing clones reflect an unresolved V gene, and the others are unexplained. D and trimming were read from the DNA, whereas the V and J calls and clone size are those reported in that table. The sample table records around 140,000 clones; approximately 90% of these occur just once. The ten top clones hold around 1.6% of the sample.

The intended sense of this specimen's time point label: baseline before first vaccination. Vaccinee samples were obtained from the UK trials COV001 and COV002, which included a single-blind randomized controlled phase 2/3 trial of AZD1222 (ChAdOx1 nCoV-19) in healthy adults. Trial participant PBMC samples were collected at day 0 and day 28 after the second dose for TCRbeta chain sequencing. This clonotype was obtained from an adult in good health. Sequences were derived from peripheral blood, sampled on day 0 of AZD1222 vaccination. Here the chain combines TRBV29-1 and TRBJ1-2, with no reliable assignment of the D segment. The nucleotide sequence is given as TGCAGCGCCCAAGGCGTACAGCCGAACTATGGCTACACCTTC. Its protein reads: CSAQGVQPNYGYTF.